Below are 16 T cell receptor beta chains sequenced from a single sample in a study of blood T cell repertoires in COVID-19. The table came from immunoSEQ multiplex PCR; TCRdb's copy has only in-frame clones and leaves some out. The data contain more than 150,000 clones, 75% to 80% of them singletons. The sample was peripheral blood. The receptors stem from a woman of 80 years or more with acute or convalescent COVID-19.

CDR3 residues: CASSLRQAPYNEQFF. The CDR3 nucleotides read TGTGCCAGCAGCCTACGACAGGCCCCCTACAATGAGCAGTTCTTC. This chain uses TRBV14 with TRBJ2-1; maybe TRBD1 (6 bases). Trimming removed 4 bases at V and 2 bases at J, with 12 bases between. The CDR3 runs 15 residues. The V gene's germline CDR1 is SGHDN and CDR2 FVKESK.

This rearrangement joins TRBV18 to TRBJ1-3; 8 positions agree with TRBD1. Germline CDR1 is KGHSH and CDR2 is LQKENI. With V trimmed by 4 bases and J by 0 bases, 11 bases remained unmatched. The CDR3 sequence is 18 residues long. The CDR3 nucleotides are TGTGCCAGCTCACGACAAGACAGGGGCCGGATCTCTGGAAACACCATATATTTT. This gives the protein CASSRQDRGRISGNTIYF.

This clone came up a few times. V and J are TRBV7-2 and TRBJ1-5; TRBD1 matches 7 bases. V dropped 6 bases and J dropped 0; count of bases not matched to a gene: 5. CDR1 is SGHTA, CDR2 FQGNSA, per germline. This CDR3 contains 15 residues. The CDR3 loop reads CASSSQGISNQPQHF. CDR3 bases: TGTGCCAGCAGTTCACAGGGGATTAGCAATCAGCCCCAGCATTTT.

CDR3 sequence (DNA): TGTGCCAGCAGTTTTTCCGGGACAGTTGACGAGCAGTACTTC. Translated: CASSFSGTVDEQYF. The genes are TRBV27 and TRBJ2-7, with 7 bases identical to TRBD1. The germline CDR1 and CDR2 sequences are MNHEY and SMNVEV (reference sequence). With 3 bases clipped from V and 5 bases from J, the junction kept 7 bases outside the gene matches. This CDR3 comprises 14 residues.

The V call is TRBV19, the J call TRBJ1-6; perhaps TRBD1 as D (6 bases). The CDR3 contains 14 residues. In germline, CDR1 is LNHDA, CDR2 SQIVND (reference sequence). V dropped 6 bases and J dropped 10 bases, with 16 bases sitting between them. The CDR3 loop is CASRGSQGRSPLHF. CDR3 DNA sequence: TGTGCCAGTAGAGGGAGCCAGGGGCGGTCACCCCTCCACTTT.

This clone showed up just a few times. The V gene is TRBV6-5, the J gene TRBJ1-1, with D unclear. The germline CDR1 and CDR2 sequences are MNHEY and SVGAGI. Trimming took off 3 bases at V and 1 base at J, with 9 bases between the two ends. CDR3 length: 14 residues. The CDR3 bases are TGTGCCAGCAGTTATGGGCAGGCGAACACTGAAGCTTTCTTT. This encodes CASSYGQANTEAFF.

V usage is TRBV7-9 and J usage is TRBJ1-4, with 7 bases that match TRBD1. The CDR3 extends over 14 amino acids. Trimming at V came to 8 bases and at J to 7 bases, leaving 10 bases not matched to a gene. CDR1 is SEHNR and CDR2 is FQNEAQ in the germline V gene (reference sequence). As DNA, the CDR3 is TGTGCCAGCTCGGTTAGGACAGGAGGTGAAAAACTGTTTTTT. Translation: CASSVRTGGEKLFF.

This clone was observed at least ten times. The chain has TRBV11-2 and TRBJ1-1; D possibly corresponds to TRBD1 (6 bases). V shed 3 bases and J shed 3 bases, with 14 bases lying between them. CDR1 is SGHAT and CDR2 is FQNNGV in the germline V gene. The CDR3 sequence is 15 residues long. CDR3 sequence: CASSFLGRGYTEAFF. CDR3 in DNA: TGTGCCAGCAGCTTCCTAGGGAGGGGGTACACTGAAGCTTTCTTT.

The DNA for the CDR3 is TGCGCCAGCAGACCTCTAGAGTTCCAGGGGGCGGGAGCTAATGAAAAACTGTTTTTT. This gives the protein CASRPLEFQGAGANEKLFF. The genes are TRBV4-1 and TRBJ1-4; 8 bases fit TRBD1. Trimming at V came to 6 bases and at J to 3 bases, leaving 18 bases not matched to a gene. The CDR3 is made up of 19 amino acids. Germline CDR1 MGHRA, CDR2 YSYEKL.

The rearrangement uses TRBV18 and TRBJ1-2, with no clear D. Germline V gene data show CDR1 as KGHSH and CDR2 as LQKENI. Trimming stripped 2 bases from V and 1 base from J, with 8 bases between. The length of the CDR3 is 14 residues. DNA for the CDR3: TGTGCCAGCTCACCATCCGGGGATAACTATGGCTACACCTTC. Translated: CASSPSGDNYGYTF. Using reference TRBV18 and TRBJ1-2 for the parts outside the CDR3, the full variable domain is NAGVMQNPRHLVRRRGQEARLRCSPMKGHSHVYWYRQLPEEGLKFMVYLQKENIIDESGMPKERFSAEFPKEGPSILRIQQVVRGDSAAYFCASSPSGDNYGYTFGSGTRLTVV.

The genes are TRBV6-1 and TRBJ2-3, with 7 bases identical to TRBD2. Germline-derived CDR1 and CDR2 are MNHNS and SASEGT. Trimming at V came to 2 bases and at J to 6 bases, leaving 17 bases not matched to a gene. There are 18 residues in the CDR3. For the CDR3, the DNA is TGTGCCAGCAGTGAATCGTTTTTCTTGACTAGCAGGCGGGATACGCAGTATTTT. This codes for CASSESFFLTSRRDTQYF.

The rearrangement joins TRBV5-1 to TRBJ2-6; tentative D call: TRBD2 (5 bases). This CDR3 region has 15 residues. Germline CDR1 reads SGHRS; CDR2 reads YFSETQ. V lost 6 bases and J lost 1, with 11 bases in between. The CDR3 DNA reads as TGCGCCAGCACCGCCGGGGTATCTGGGGCCAACGTCCTGACTTTC. It translates to CASTAGVSGANVLTF.

J is TRBJ2-1 and V is TRBV18, with D perhaps TRBD2 (6 bases). Germline V gives CDR1 KGHSH, CDR2 LQKENI. V was cut by 3 bases and J by 0 bases, with 12 bases left in between. The CDR3 sequence is 16 residues long. CDR3 sequence reads: CASSPRRGSSYNEQFF. The CDR3 nucleotides read TGTGCCAGCTCACCTAGACGGGGGAGCTCCTACAATGAGCAGTTCTTC. The variable domain in full, completed from reference TRBV18 and TRBJ2-1, reads NAGVMQNPRHLVRRRGQEARLRCSPMKGHSHVYWYRQLPEEGLKFMVYLQKENIIDESGMPKERFSAEFPKEGPSILRIQQVVRGDSAAYFCASSPRRGSSYNEQFFGPGTRLTVL.

In its sample, this clone was seen a few times. This sequence joins TRBV11-2 and TRBJ2-7; D remains unclear. This CDR3 has 13 amino acids. V gave up 5 bases and J gave up 2 bases, with 10 bases separating them. Germline lookup yields CDR1 SGHAT and CDR2 FQNNGV. In DNA, the CDR3 is TGTGCCAGCAGCACTTACGCTGCCTACGAGCAGTACTTC. Translating it yields CASSTYAAYEQYF.

This clone appeared once. The chain uses TRBV6-5 and TRBJ1-1; 7 bases align to TRBD1. Germline-derived CDR1 and CDR2 are MNHEY and SVGAGI. CDR3 size: 13 residues. V lost 8 bases and J lost 8; bases outside the gene matches: 11. CDR3 sequence (DNA): TGTGCCAGCTTGGAACAGGGGTACCAAGAAGCTTTCTTT. It specifies CASLEQGYQEAFF.

This rearrangement joins TRBV7-6 to TRBJ2-1; 7 bases fit TRBD2. V was clipped by 5 bases and J by 6 bases; unmatched bases: 10. Germline loops: CDR1 SGHVS, CDR2 FNYEAQ. The CDR3 contains 15 residues. Here the CDR3 DNA reads TGTGCCAGCAGCCGTCTAGGCGGGAGTGGCAATGAGCAGTTCTTC. This codes for CASSRLGGSGNEQFF.